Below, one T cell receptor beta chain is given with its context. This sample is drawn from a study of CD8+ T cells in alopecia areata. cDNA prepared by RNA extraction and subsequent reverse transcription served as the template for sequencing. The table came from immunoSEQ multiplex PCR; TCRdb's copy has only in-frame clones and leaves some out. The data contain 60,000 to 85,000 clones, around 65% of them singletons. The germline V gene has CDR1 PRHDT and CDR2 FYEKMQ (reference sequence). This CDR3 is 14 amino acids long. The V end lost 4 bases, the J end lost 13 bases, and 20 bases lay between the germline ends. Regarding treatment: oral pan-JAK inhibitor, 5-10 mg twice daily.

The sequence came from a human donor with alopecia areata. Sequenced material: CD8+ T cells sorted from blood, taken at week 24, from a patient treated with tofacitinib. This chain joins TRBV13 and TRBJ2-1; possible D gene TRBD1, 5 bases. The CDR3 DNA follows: TGTGCCAGCAGCTCCACCGCCAGAAGAAGGGGACAGTTCTTC. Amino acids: CASSSTARRRGQFF. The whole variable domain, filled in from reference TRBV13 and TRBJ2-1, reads AAGVIQSPRHLIKEKRETATLKCYPIPRHDTVYWYQQGPGQDPQFLISFYEKMQSDKGSIPDRFSAQQFSDYHSELNMSSLELGDSALYFCASSSTARRRGQFFGPGTRLTVL.